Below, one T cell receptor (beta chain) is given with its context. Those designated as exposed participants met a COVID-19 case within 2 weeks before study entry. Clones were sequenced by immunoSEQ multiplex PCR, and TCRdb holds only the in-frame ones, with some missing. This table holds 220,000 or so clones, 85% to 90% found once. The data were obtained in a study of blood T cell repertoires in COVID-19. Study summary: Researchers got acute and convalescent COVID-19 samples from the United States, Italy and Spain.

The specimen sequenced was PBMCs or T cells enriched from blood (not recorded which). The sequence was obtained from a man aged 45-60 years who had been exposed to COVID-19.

CDR3 in DNA: TGTGCCAGCAGCCGGGAGTCGATCTCCTACGAGCAGTACTTC. Encoded protein: CASSRESISYEQYF. The chain joins TRBV7-9 to TRBJ2-7, with D possibly matching TRBD2 (6 bases). CDR3 length equals 14 residues. V lost 5 bases, J lost 0 bases, and 11 bases lay in between. Looked up from germline, CDR1 is SEHNR and CDR2 is FQNEAQ (reference sequence).